This T cell receptor beta chain was profiled in a study of technical replicates of blood from several donors. Assay used: immunoSEQ multiplex PCR; TCRdb lists only in-frame clones, some missing. The table lists under 80,000 clones, roughly 96% of them singletons. V was clipped by 3 bases and J by 5 bases; unmatched bases: 7. From germline, CDR1 is SGHRS and CDR2 YFSETQ. The CDR3 is 14 amino acids. What was sequenced was T cells isolated from PBMCs. The sequence came from a human donor in good health. The chain has TRBV5-1 and TRBJ2-7; TRBD1 matches 8 bases. Here the CDR3 DNA reads TGCGCCAGCAGCTGGACAGGGATGACTAACGAGCAGTACTTC. Its protein is CASSWTGMTNEQYF.